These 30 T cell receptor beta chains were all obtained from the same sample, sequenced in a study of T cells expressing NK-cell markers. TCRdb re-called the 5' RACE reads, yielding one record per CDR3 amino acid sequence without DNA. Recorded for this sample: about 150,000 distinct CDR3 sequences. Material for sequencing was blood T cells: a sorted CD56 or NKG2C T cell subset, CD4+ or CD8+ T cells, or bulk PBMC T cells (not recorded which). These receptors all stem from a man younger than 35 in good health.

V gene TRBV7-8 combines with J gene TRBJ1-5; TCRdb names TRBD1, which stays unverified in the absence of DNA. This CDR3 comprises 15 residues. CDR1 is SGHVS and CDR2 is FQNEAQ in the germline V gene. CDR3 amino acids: CASSVGASGNQPQHF.

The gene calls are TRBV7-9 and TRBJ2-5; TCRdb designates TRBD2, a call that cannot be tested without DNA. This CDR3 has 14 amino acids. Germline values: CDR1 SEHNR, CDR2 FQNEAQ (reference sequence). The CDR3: CASSLALGRGTQYF.

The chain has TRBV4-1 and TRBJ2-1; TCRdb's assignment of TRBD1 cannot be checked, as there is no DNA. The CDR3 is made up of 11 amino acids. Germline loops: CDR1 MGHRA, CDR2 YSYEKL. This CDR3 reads CASSTPGGQFF.

The CDR3 reads CASTTTGAASNEQFF. This chain joins TRBV27 and TRBJ2-1; TCRdb calls TRBD1, which cannot be checked without DNA. The CDR3 is made up of 15 amino acids. Germline lookup yields CDR1 MNHEY and CDR2 SMNVEV (reference sequence).

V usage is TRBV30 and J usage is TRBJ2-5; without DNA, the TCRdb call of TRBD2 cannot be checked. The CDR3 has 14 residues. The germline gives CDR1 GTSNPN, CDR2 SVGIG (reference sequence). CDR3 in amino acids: CAWTYAGLGETQYF.

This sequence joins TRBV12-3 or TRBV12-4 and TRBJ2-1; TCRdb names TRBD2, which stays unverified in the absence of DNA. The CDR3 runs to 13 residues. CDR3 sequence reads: CASSLSGTSVQFF.

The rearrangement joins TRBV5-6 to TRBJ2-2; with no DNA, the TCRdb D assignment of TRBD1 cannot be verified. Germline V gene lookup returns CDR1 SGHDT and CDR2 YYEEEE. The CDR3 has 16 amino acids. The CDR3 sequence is CASSSRGQGQVGELFF. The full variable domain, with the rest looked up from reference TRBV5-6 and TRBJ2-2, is DAGVTQSPTHLIKTRGQQVTLRCSPKSGHDTVSWYQQALGQGPQFIFQYYEEEERQRGNFPDRFSGHQFPNYSSELNVNALLLGDSALYLCASSSRGQGQVGELFFGEGSRLTVL.

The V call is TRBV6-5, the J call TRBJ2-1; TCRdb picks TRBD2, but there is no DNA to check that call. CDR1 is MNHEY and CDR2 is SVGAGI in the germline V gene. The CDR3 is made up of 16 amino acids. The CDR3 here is CASSYHPGLRNNEQFF.

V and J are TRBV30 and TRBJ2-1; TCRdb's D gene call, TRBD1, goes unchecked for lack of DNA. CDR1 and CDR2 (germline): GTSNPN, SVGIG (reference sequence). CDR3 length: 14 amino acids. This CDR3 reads CAWSVGQGYNEQFF.

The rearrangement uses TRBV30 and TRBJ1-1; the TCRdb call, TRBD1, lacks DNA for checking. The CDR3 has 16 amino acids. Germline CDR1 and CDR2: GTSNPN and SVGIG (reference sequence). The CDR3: CAWRLSLGRKNTEAFF. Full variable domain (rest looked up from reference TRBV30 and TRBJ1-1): SQTIHQWPATLVQPVGSPLSLECTVEGTSNPNLYWYRQAAGRGLQLLFYSVGIGQISSEVPQNLSASRPQDRQFILSSKKLLLSDSGFYLCAWRLSLGRKNTEAFFGQGTRLTVV.

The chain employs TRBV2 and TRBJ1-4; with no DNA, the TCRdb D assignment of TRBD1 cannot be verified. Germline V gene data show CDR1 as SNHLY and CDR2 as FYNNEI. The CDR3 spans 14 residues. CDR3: CASSDYGGNEKLFF.

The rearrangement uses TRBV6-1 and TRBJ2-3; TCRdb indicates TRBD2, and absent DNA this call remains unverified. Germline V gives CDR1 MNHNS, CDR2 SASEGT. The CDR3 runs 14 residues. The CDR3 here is CASTGLDSTDTQYF.

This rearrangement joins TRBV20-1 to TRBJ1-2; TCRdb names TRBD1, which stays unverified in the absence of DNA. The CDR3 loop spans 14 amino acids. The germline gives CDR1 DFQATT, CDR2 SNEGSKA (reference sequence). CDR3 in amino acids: CSATGQDSIYGYTF.

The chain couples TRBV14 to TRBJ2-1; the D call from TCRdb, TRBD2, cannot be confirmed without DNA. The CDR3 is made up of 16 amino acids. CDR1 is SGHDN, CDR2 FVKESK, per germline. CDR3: CASSQDRLADYNEQFF.

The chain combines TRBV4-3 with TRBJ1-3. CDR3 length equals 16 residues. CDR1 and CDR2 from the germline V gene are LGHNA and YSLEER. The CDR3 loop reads CASSQDRRVTGNTIYF.

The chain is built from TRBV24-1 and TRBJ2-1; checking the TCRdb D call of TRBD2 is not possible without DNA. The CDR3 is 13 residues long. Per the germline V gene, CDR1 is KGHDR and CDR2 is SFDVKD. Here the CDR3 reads CATTGLADNEQFF.

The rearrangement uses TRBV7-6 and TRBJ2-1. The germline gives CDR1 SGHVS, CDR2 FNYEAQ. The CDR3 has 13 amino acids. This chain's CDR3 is CASSPSVPNEQFF. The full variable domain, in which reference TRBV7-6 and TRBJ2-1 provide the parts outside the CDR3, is GAGVSQSPRYKVTKRGQDVALRCDPISGHVSLYWYRQALGQGPEFLTYFNYEAQQDKSGLPNDRFSAERPEGSISTLTIQRTEQRDSAMYRCASSPSVPNEQFFGPGTRLTVL.

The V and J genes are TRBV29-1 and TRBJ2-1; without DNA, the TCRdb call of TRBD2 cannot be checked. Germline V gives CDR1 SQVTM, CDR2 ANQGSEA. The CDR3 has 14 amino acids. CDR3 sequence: CSVDAAGAGNEQFF.

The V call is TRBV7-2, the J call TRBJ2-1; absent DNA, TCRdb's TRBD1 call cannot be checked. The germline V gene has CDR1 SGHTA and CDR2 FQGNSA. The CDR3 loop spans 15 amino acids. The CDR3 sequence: CASSLQGDSYNEQFF.

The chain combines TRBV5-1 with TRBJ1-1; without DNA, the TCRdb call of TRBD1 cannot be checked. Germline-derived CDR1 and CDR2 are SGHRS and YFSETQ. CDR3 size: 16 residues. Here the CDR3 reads CASNPLDGTGSTEAFF.

The CDR3 is CASSSGDAPYEQYF. The rearrangement links TRBV27 to TRBJ2-7. This CDR3 is built from 14 residues. Germline V gene lookup returns CDR1 MNHEY and CDR2 SMNVEV (reference sequence).

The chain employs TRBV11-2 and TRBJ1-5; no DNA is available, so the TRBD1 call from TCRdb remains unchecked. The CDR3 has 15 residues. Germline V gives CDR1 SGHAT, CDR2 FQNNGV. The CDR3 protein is CASSRGETGNQPQHF.

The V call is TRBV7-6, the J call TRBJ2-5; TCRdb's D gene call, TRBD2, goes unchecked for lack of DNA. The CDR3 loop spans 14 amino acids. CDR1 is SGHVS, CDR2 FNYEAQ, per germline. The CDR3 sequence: CASSLGGGLETQYF.

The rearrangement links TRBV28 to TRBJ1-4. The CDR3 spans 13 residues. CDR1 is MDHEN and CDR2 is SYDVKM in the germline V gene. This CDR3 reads CASSFLADEKLFF.

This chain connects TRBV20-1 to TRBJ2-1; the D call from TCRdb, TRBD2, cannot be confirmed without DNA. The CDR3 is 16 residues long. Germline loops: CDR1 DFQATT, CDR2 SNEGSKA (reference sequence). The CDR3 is CSARLASGRGYNEQFF.

The CDR3 protein is CASSSPLAGAHNEQFF. This chain connects TRBV19 to TRBJ2-1; the D call from TCRdb, TRBD1, cannot be confirmed without DNA. Germline V CDR1 and CDR2: LNHDA, SQIVND (reference sequence). The CDR3 sequence is 16 residues long.

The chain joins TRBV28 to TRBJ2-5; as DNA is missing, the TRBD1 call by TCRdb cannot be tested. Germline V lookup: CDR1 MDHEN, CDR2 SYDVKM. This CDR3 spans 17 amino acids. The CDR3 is CASSLELRTGGSETQYF. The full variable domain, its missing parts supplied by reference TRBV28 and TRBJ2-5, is DVKVTQSSRYLVKRTGEKVFLECVQDMDHENMFWYRQDPGLGLRLIYFSYDVKMKEKGDIPEGYSVSREKKERFSLILESASTNQTSMYLCASSLELRTGGSETQYFGPGTRLLVL.

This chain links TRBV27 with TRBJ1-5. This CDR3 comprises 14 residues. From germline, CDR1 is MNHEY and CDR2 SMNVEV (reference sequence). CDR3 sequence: CASSSGFSNQPQHF.

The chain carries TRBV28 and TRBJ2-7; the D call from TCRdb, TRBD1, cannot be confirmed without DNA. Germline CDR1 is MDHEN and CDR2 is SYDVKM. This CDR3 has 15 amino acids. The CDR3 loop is CASSDAGTGIYEQYF.

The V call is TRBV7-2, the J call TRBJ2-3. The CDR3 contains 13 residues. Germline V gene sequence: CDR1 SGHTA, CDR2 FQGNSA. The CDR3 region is CASTQSVAETQYF.